Included here is one TCR beta chain sequence, with context. The antigen is undetermined. These data originate in a study of T cell responses to AZD1222 COVID-19 vaccine. Study overall: Whether given at about 4 or about 12 weeks, second doses were pooled.

TCRdb's copy holds only in-frame clones and misses some; the assay was immunoSEQ multiplex PCR. The table shows about 110,000 clones, with 80% to 95% occurring only once. In germline, CDR1 is MNHEY, CDR2 SMNVEV (reference sequence). The V end was cut by 3 bases, the J end by 6 bases, with 24 bases between. This CDR3 comprises 18 residues. General study points: All repertoire sampling was performed exclusively after the peak T cell response. Spike-specific TCR depth and breadth grew after two AZD1222 doses.

The sequence derives from an adult in good health. The chain recombines TRBV27 with TRBJ2-1; D remains unclear. Sequencing used peripheral blood, obtained on day 0 of AZD1222 vaccination. The CDR3 DNA reads TGTGCCAGCAGTTTTGACCTCCCCTTGAGACCCTTAGGCAATGAGCAGTTCTTC. Amino acids: CASSFDLPLRPLGNEQFF.